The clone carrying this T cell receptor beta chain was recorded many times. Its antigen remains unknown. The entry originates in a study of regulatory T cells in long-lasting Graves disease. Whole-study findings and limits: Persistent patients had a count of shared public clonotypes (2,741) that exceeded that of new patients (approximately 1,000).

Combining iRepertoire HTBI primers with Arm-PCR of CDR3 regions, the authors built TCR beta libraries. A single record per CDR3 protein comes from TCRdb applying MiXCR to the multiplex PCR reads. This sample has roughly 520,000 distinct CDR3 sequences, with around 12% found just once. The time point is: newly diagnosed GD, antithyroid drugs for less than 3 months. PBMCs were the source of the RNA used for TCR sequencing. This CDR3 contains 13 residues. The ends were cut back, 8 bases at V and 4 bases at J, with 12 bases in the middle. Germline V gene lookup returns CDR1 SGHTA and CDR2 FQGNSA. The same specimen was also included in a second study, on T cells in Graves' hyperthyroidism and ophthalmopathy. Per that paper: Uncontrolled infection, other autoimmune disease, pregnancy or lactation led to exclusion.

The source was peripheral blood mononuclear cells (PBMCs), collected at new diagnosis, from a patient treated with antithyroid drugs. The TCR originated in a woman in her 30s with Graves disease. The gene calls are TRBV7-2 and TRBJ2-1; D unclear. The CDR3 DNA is TGTGCCAGCGGGAAGGGCTATTACAATGAGCAGTTCTTC. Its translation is CASGKGYYNEQFF.